This entry lists 24 T cell receptor beta chains sequenced from one sample in a study of shared clonotypes between healthy human individuals. The repertoire was sequenced with immunoSEQ multiplex PCR; TCRdb's copy has only in-frame clones and lacks some. The sample shows over 2 million clones, about 90% of them seen only once. Sequencing was done on a sample of naive CD4+ T cells from PBMCs. Subset noted: CD45RA+ positively selected. The source is a man aged 18 to 35 in good health. Some clones in this sample may be carry-over from other donors' samples.

The chain couples TRBV7-3 to TRBJ1-1, with D unclear. V was trimmed by 1 base and J by 0 bases, leaving 6 bases between them. Germline V gene lookup returns CDR1 SGHTA and CDR2 FQGTGA. The CDR3 is made up of 14 amino acids. The CDR3 region is CASSLSQLNTEAFF. The CDR3 nucleotides read TGTGCCAGCAGCTTAAGCCAGCTGAACACTGAAGCTTTCTTT.

This clone showed up just a few times. The DNA of the CDR3 is TGCGCCAGCAGCCACTTGAACACTGAAGCTTTCTTT. It is translated as CASSHLNTEAFF. The chain combines TRBV5-1 with TRBJ1-1; unclear D gene. The V end lost 4 bases, the J end lost 0 bases, and 4 bases lay between the germline ends. The length of the CDR3 is 12 residues. Germline CDR1 SGHRS, CDR2 YFSETQ.

The chain is built from TRBV2 and TRBJ2-2, with D maybe TRBD1 (5 bases). The CDR3 extends over 15 amino acids. Trimming pared 4 bases from V and 2 bases from J, leaving 11 bases between. Germline CDR1 reads SNHLY; CDR2 reads FYNNEI. CDR3 DNA sequence: TGTGCCAGCAGTGGACAGATAATCAACACCGGGGAGCTGTTTTTT. Its translation is CASSGQIINTGELFF.

The chain is built from TRBV5-6 and TRBJ2-5, with no clear D. The CDR3 runs 15 residues. From germline, CDR1 is SGHDT and CDR2 YYEEEE. V was clipped by 0 bases and J by 7 bases, with 16 bases between them. CDR3 bases: TGTGCCAGCAGCTTGGCCGAGGAAGGGTGGGGGACCCAGTACTTC. Encoded protein: CASSLAEEGWGTQYF.

J is TRBJ2-2 and V is TRBV6-4; D remains unclear. This CDR3 has 14 amino acids. The V and J ends lost 4 bases and 3 bases respectively, with 9 bases between them. Germline loops: CDR1 MRHNA, CDR2 SNTAGT. The CDR3, as DNA: TGTGCCAGCAGTGCTGATCCATACACCGGGGAGCTGTTTTTT. Its translation is CASSADPYTGELFF.

This clone has only one observation. The rearrangement links TRBV28 to TRBJ2-7; the match to TRBD1 covers 7 bases. Per germline, CDR1 MDHEN and CDR2 SYDVKM. V lost 5 bases to trimming and J lost 12 bases; unmatched junction nucleotides: 10. The CDR3 totals 12 residues. CDR3 coding DNA: TGTGCCAGCAGTCAACCGGGACAGACCGCGTACTTC. This translates into CASSQPGQTAYF.

This chain uses TRBV28 with TRBJ1-5; 7 bases are a match to TRBD1. The V gene end was trimmed by 6 bases and the J gene end by 0 bases; junction bases not matched to a gene: 2. Germline values: CDR1 MDHEN, CDR2 SYDVKM. CDR3 length: 14 amino acids. The DNA of the CDR3 is TGTGCCAGCAGCGGACAGGTTAGCAATCAGCCCCAGCATTTT. It translates to CASSGQVSNQPQHF.

In DNA form, the CDR3 reads TGTGCCACCAGCAGAGAGCGACTAGCGGGAGTCAATGAGCAGTTCTTC. This gives the protein CATSRERLAGVNEQFF. The V and J genes are TRBV15 and TRBJ2-1; TRBD2 matches at 12 bases. This CDR3 is built from 16 residues. J lost 6 bases, V lost 0 bases, and 3 bases had no gene match. Per germline, CDR1 LNHNV and CDR2 YYDKDF (reference sequence).

The chain carries TRBV4-3 and TRBJ2-6; D gene uncertain. Trimming removed 0 bases from V and 0 bases from J, with 12 bases in between. The CDR3 runs 18 residues. Germline-derived CDR1 and CDR2 are LGHNA and YSLEER. CDR3 in DNA: TGCGCCAGCAGCCAAGACCGCCCAAACCTCTCTGGGGCCAACGTCCTGACTTTC. Its translation is CASSQDRPNLSGANVLTF.

This clone was observed a single time. Other DNA variants within this sample encode the same CDR3. This chain joins TRBV27 and TRBJ1-1; no definite D call. The germline gives CDR1 MNHEY, CDR2 SMNVEV (reference sequence). The CDR3 runs to 12 residues. V was pared by 3 bases and J by 4 bases, with 6 bases between. The CDR3 is CASSFLGTEAFF. CDR3 nucleotides: TGTGCCAGCAGTTTTTTAGGCACTGAAGCTTTCTTT.

The genes are TRBV18 and TRBJ2-1; D gene uncertain. CDR1 is KGHSH and CDR2 is LQKENI in the germline V gene. The CDR3 runs 14 residues. Between the trimmed V and J ends, which lost 3 bases and 9 bases, there was a span of 15 bases. This CDR3 is CASSPPDSRREQFF. The CDR3, as DNA: TGTGCCAGCTCACCCCCCGACTCTAGGCGTGAGCAGTTCTTC.

This sequence joins TRBV9 and TRBJ2-7; D may be TRBD2 (6 bases). This CDR3 has 14 residues. Germline V CDR1 and CDR2: SGDLS, YYNGEE. V lost 4 bases and J lost 4, with 15 bases in between. CDR3 in amino acids: CASSPQEGAYEQYF. CDR3 DNA: TGTGCCAGCAGCCCCCAGGAGGGTGCTTACGAGCAGTACTTC.

The genes are TRBV29-1 and TRBJ2-3, with TRBD2 matching over 9 bases. This CDR3 spans 12 amino acids. CDR1 is SQVTM, CDR2 ANQGSEA, per germline. With V trimmed by 7 bases and J by 4 bases, 3 bases remained unmatched. The CDR3 nucleotides are TGCAGCGGAAGACTAGCGGCAGATACGCAGTATTTT. Translated: CSGRLAADTQYF.

For this clone: Other DNA sequences of this sample code for an identical CDR3. V is TRBV10-3 and J is TRBJ2-7; possibly TRBD2 for D (6 bases). V lost 0 bases and J 2 bases, leaving 11 bases between the germline ends. This CDR3 is 15 amino acids long. Germline values: CDR1 ENHRY, CDR2 SYGVKD. CDR3 sequence reads: CAISESSGGPYEQYF. The CDR3 DNA reads as TGTGCCATCAGTGAGTCTAGCGGAGGTCCCTACGAGCAGTACTTC.

V gene TRBV6-1 combines with J gene TRBJ2-1; 15 bases are shared with TRBD2. The CDR3 is 20 amino acids. The germline CDR1 and CDR2 sequences are MNHNS and SASEGT. The trim removed 4 bases at V and 0 bases at J, leaving 10 bases unmatched. This CDR3 reads CASSARPGLAGGSSYNEQFF. As DNA, the CDR3 is TGTGCCAGCAGTGCCCGACCGGGACTAGCGGGAGGTAGCTCCTACAATGAGCAGTTCTTC.

This clone was recorded a few times. At the DNA level, this CDR3 is encoded by other sequences in the same sample as well. The gene calls are TRBV7-9 and TRBJ2-7; D is ambiguous. Trimming took 5 bases from V and 0 from J, leaving 2 bases between them. The CDR3 spans 11 residues. CDR1 SEHNR and CDR2 FQNEAQ come from the germline V gene (reference sequence). In nucleotides, the CDR3 is TGTGCCAGCAGCCGCTCCTACGAGCAGTACTTC. Residues: CASSRSYEQYF. The variable domain in full, completed from reference TRBV7-9 and TRBJ2-7, reads DTGVSQNPRHKITKRGQNVTFRCDPISEHNRLYWYRQTLGQGPEFLTYFQNEAQLEKSRLLSDRFSAERPKGSFSTLEIQRTEQGDSAMYLCASSRSYEQYFGPGTRLTVT.

A single count supports this clone. The chain links TRBV30 to TRBJ2-7, with no clear D. The germline V gene has CDR1 GTSNPN and CDR2 SVGIG (reference sequence). V lost 4 bases and J 2 bases, leaving 15 bases between the germline ends. The CDR3 has 14 residues. The CDR3 DNA reads as TGTGCCTGGAACATCAGAACCGGGCCCTACGAGCAGTACTTC. Translation: CAWNIRTGPYEQYF.

This chain joins TRBV5-1 and TRBJ2-3; a possible D gene is TRBD2 (5 bases). The ends were cut back, 4 bases at V and 0 bases at J, with 15 bases in the middle. Germline loops: CDR1 SGHRS, CDR2 YFSETQ. The CDR3 is 16 amino acids. CDR3 nucleotide sequence: TGCGCCAGCAGCCTCCCGACGGGAACTAGCACAGATACGCAGTATTTT. Translation: CASSLPTGTSTDTQYF.

The V call is TRBV11-2, the J call TRBJ2-7, with 9 bases fitting TRBD1. The CDR3 has 14 residues. CDR1 SGHAT and CDR2 FQNNGV come from the germline V gene. The V segment lost 5 bases and the J segment 3 bases; nucleotides outside the gene matches: 5. CDR3 DNA: TGTGCCAGCAGCGCACAGGGGGCCATCTACGAGCAGTACTTC. Its protein product is CASSAQGAIYEQYF.

The chain has TRBV7-2 and TRBJ1-5, with D tentatively TRBD1 (5 bases). The CDR3 loop spans 14 amino acids. Trimming pared 4 bases from V and 5 bases from J, leaving 12 bases between. Per the germline V gene, CDR1 is SGHTA and CDR2 is FQGNSA. The CDR3 region is CASSSRGTDQPQHF. In nucleotides, the CDR3 is TGTGCCAGCAGCTCCCGAGGGACGGATCAGCCCCAGCATTTT.

This chain joins TRBV5-1 and TRBJ2-7, with TRBD1 as a possible D gene (5 bases). Germline V gene lookup returns CDR1 SGHRS and CDR2 YFSETQ. This CDR3 contains 14 residues. Trimming took 3 bases from V and 4 from J, leaving 14 bases between them. The CDR3, as DNA: TGCGCCAGCAGCTCGTACGCGCAGGGTTACGAGCAGTACTTC. Protein: CASSSYAQGYEQYF.

The rearrangement joins TRBV11-3 to TRBJ2-2, with TRBD2 matching over 7 bases. CDR3 length: 16 residues. V was clipped by 5 bases and J by 2 bases; unmatched bases: 8. Looked up from germline, CDR1 is SGHNT and CDR2 is YENEEA. The CDR3 here is CASSPLRGVNTGELFF. The CDR3, as DNA: TGTGCCAGCAGCCCACTTCGGGGGGTTAACACCGGGGAGCTGTTTTTT.

The chain recombines TRBV5-1 with TRBJ1-1; 7 nucleotides agree with TRBD1. In germline, CDR1 is SGHRS, CDR2 YFSETQ. V lost 9 bases, J lost 6 bases, and 5 bases stayed unmatched. The CDR3 is 11 residues long. The CDR3 here is CATRQGSEAFF. The CDR3 DNA sequence: TGCGCCACAAGACAGGGTTCTGAAGCTTTCTTT.

This clone was observed a single time. The chain is built from TRBV18 and TRBJ2-3; D is unclear. CDR1 is KGHSH, CDR2 LQKENI, per germline. The CDR3 has 15 residues. V gave up 2 bases and J gave up 3 bases, with 12 bases separating them. In DNA, the CDR3 is TGTGCCAGCTCACCAACGAATCTTAGAACAGATACGCAGTATTTT. This encodes CASSPTNLRTDTQYF.